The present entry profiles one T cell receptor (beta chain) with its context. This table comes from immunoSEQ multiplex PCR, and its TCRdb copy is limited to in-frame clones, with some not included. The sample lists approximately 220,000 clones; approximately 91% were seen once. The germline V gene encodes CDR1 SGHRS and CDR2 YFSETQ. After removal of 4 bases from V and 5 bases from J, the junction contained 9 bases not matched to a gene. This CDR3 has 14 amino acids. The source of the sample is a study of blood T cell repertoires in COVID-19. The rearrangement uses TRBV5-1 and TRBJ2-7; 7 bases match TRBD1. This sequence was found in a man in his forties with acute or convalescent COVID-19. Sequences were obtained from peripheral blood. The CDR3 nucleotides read TGCGCCAGCAGCACCCCGACAGGGTCAGACGAGCAGTACTTC. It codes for CASSTPTGSDEQYF.